The present T cell receptor (beta chain) was sequenced within a study of T-cell reconstitution after alpha-beta-depleted transplantation in children. The CDR3 totals 16 residues. Looked up from germline, CDR1 is MDHEN and CDR2 is SYDVKM. V lost 0 bases, J lost 0 bases, and 3 bases stayed unmatched. Preparation of the TCRbeta library used unique molecular identifiers. In TCRdb, the PCR reads were re-called with MiXCR into one record per CDR3 protein. The sample records some 400,000 distinct CDR3 sequences, roughly 20% being singletons. The TCR sequence derives from a human donor who donated a stem cell graft to a child with acute myeloid leukemia. The material sequenced was PBMCs from the stem cell graft donor, taken from the stem cell graft. The chain combines TRBV28 with TRBJ2-3; TRBD1 matches 7 bases. CDR3 in amino acids: CASSLWQTGSTDTQYF. DNA for the CDR3: TGTGCCAGCAGTTTATGGCAGACAGGGAGCACAGATACGCAGTATTTT. The variable domain in full, completed from reference TRBV28 and TRBJ2-3, reads DVKVTQSSRYLVKRTGEKVFLECVQDMDHENMFWYRQDPGLGLRLIYFSYDVKMKEKGDIPEGYSVSREKKERFSLILESASTNQTSMYLCASSLWQTGSTDTQYFGPGTRLTVL.